The 22 T cell receptor beta chains in this list originate from one sample, sequenced in a study of T cell changes during pregnancy in multiple sclerosis. Produced via immunoSEQ multiplex PCR; TCRdb's table is partial and in-frame only. The sample has tens of thousands of clones, about 94% seen once. The specimen was peripheral blood, collected in the second trimester of pregnancy. These receptors came from a female donor in good health, enrolled as a control in a pregnancy study.

The chain joins TRBV18 to TRBJ2-7; tentatively, D is TRBD2 (6 bases). Trimming removed 3 bases at V and 6 bases at J, with 15 bases between. Germline CDR1 KGHSH, CDR2 LQKENI. This CDR3 is 14 amino acids long. In DNA form, the CDR3 reads TGTGCCAGCTCACCTCCGGCGGGACGCATCGAGCAGTACTTC. This translates into CASSPPAGRIEQYF.

On this clone itself: In the same sample, other DNA sequences code for this CDR3. This sequence joins TRBV15 and TRBJ1-5; 10 bases are a match to TRBD1. The CDR3 runs to 15 residues. The junction had 1 base not matched to a gene; V was cut back by 1 base and J by 4 bases. CDR1 is LNHNV, CDR2 YYDKDF, per germline (reference sequence). CDR3 sequence reads: CATSRGTGGNQPQHF. CDR3 sequence (DNA): TGTGCCACCAGCAGAGGGACAGGGGGGAATCAGCCCCAGCATTTT.

The CDR3 here is CASSISKTSGAQETQYF. DNA of the CDR3: TGTGCCAGCAGCATATCCAAGACTAGCGGAGCCCAAGAGACCCAGTACTTC. This rearrangement joins TRBV7-9 to TRBJ2-5; 9 nucleotides agree with TRBD2. The V segment lost 5 bases and the J segment 1 base; nucleotides outside the gene matches: 11. There are 17 residues in the CDR3. Germline loops: CDR1 SEHNR, CDR2 FQNEAQ (reference sequence). The whole variable domain, filled in from reference TRBV7-9 and TRBJ2-5, reads DTGVSQNPRHKITKRGQNVTFRCDPISEHNRLYWYRQTLGQGPEFLTYFQNEAQLEKSRLLSDRFSAERPKGSFSTLEIQRTEQGDSAMYLCASSISKTSGAQETQYFGPGTRLLVL.

The chain joins TRBV5-1 to TRBJ1-5; 7 bases align to TRBD1. This CDR3 contains 16 residues. Germline CDR1 is SGHRS and CDR2 is YFSETQ. The trim removed 0 bases at V and 2 bases at J, leaving 5 bases unmatched. The CDR3 DNA reads as TGCGCCAGCAGCTTGGCCCCAGGGACAGGCAATCAGCCCCAGCATTTT. Translation gives CASSLAPGTGNQPQHF.

The chain is built from TRBV28 and TRBJ2-1, with D possibly matching TRBD2 (6 bases). CDR3 length: 16 residues. Germline CDR1 and CDR2: MDHEN and SYDVKM. The V end was cut by 8 bases, the J end by 2 bases, with 19 bases between. The CDR3 spells CASRRLGRIPYNEQFF. Written as DNA, the CDR3 is TGTGCCAGCCGACGCCTGGGGAGGATCCCCTACAATGAGCAGTTCTTC. Based on the CDR3 plus reference TRBV28 and TRBJ2-1, the full variable domain is DVKVTQSSRYLVKRTGEKVFLECVQDMDHENMFWYRQDPGLGLRLIYFSYDVKMKEKGDIPEGYSVSREKKERFSLILESASTNQTSMYLCASRRLGRIPYNEQFFGPGTRLTVL.

The chain couples TRBV5-6 to TRBJ2-5; possibly TRBD1 for D (6 bases). This CDR3 is built from 14 residues. The germline gives CDR1 SGHDT, CDR2 YYEEEE. Trimming left V 2 bases short and J 3 bases short, with 11 bases between. As DNA, the CDR3 is TGTGCCAGCAGCTTTGGGACAAGGGAAGAGACCCAGTACTTC. Amino acid sequence: CASSFGTREETQYF.

This clone has a single count. This chain links TRBV5-4 with TRBJ1-3; TRBD1 aligns across 9 bases. The CDR3 extends over 16 amino acids. Germline CDR1 is SGHNT and CDR2 is YYREEE (reference sequence). Unmatched junction bases numbered 4, after V lost 1 base and J lost 2 bases. DNA for the CDR3: TGTGCCAGCAGCTTGTCCACAGGGGGCCCTGGAAACACCATATATTTT. It yields the protein CASSLSTGGPGNTIYF.

V and J are TRBV7-8 and TRBJ2-7; D is possibly TRBD1 (5 bases). CDR3 length equals 14 residues. Germline-derived CDR1 and CDR2 are SGHVS and FQNEAQ. V was clipped by 3 bases and J by 4 bases, with 13 bases between them. In nucleotides, the CDR3 is TGTGCCAGCAGCTTGGGCGGAGACAGTTACGAGCAGTACTTC. It specifies CASSLGGDSYEQYF.

The V gene is TRBV15, the J gene TRBJ1-4; TRBD1 matches at 7 bases. V lost 2 bases to trimming and J lost 5 bases; unmatched junction nucleotides: 5. CDR1 is LNHNV, CDR2 YYDKDF, per germline (reference sequence). CDR3 length equals 15 residues. CDR3 in amino acids: CATSRRQGGNEKLFF. The DNA of the CDR3 is TGTGCCACCAGCAGACGACAGGGCGGGAATGAAAAACTGTTTTTT. The complete variable domain, with remaining parts taken from reference TRBV15 and TRBJ1-4, reads DAMVIQNPRYQVTQFGKPVTLSCSQTLNHNVMYWYQQKSSQAPKLLFHYYDKDFNNEADTPDNFQSRRPNTSFCFLDIRSPGLGDTAMYLCATSRRQGGNEKLFFGSGTQLSVL.

The rearrangement uses TRBV15 and TRBJ2-1; 10 bases agree with TRBD2. The CDR3 totals 19 residues. With 1 base clipped from V and 0 bases from J, the junction kept 9 bases outside the gene matches. The germline CDR1 and CDR2 sequences are LNHNV and YYDKDF (reference sequence). CDR3 in amino acids: CATSRAGLAEESSYNEQFF. The CDR3 coding sequence is TGTGCCACCAGCAGAGCCGGACTAGCGGAGGAAAGCTCCTACAATGAGCAGTTCTTC.

The J gene is TRBJ2-1, the V gene TRBV6-4, with 8 bases matching TRBD2. This CDR3 is 14 amino acids long. Per germline, CDR1 MRHNA and CDR2 SNTAGT. Trimming removed 3 bases from V and 6 bases from J; junction bases left unmatched: 4. The CDR3 coding sequence is TGTGCCAGCAGTGATAGCGGGGAGCTCAATGAGCAGTTCTTC. Its translation is CASSDSGELNEQFF.

This clone was counted a few times. The rearrangement joins TRBV19 to TRBJ2-7, with TRBD2 matching 16 bases. This CDR3 is built from 16 residues. V trimming: 3 bases; J trimming: 2 bases; junction bases outside the gene matches: 1. Germline V gives CDR1 LNHDA, CDR2 SQIVND (reference sequence). The CDR3 loop reads CASSMGTSGRAYEQYF. CDR3 sequence (DNA): TGTGCCAGTAGTATGGGGACTAGCGGGAGGGCCTACGAGCAGTACTTC. Supplemented by reference TRBV19 and TRBJ2-7, the full variable domain reads DGGITQSPKYLFRKEGQNVTLSCEQNLNHDAMYWYRQDPGQGLRLIYYSQIVNDFQKGDIAEGYSVSREKKESFPLTVTSAQKNPTAFYLCASSMGTSGRAYEQYFGPGTRLTVT.

In the case of this clone: A junction end diverges from the germline sequence, so it may reflect a read error. The chain carries TRBV5-1 and TRBJ1-2; 8 bases map to TRBD1. The CDR3 contains 15 residues. The V gene's germline CDR1 is SGHRS and CDR2 YFSETQ. The CDR3 protein is CASIKKTPRGRIYAF. CDR3 in DNA: TGCGCCAGCATCAAGAAGACCCCCAGGGGGCGGATCTATGCCTTC. Combining the CDR3 with reference TRBV5-1 and TRBJ1-2 gives the whole variable domain KAGVTQTPRYLIKTRGQQVTLSCSPISGHRSVSWYQQTPGQGLQFLFEYFSETQRNKGNFPGRFSGRQFSNSRSEMNVSTLELGDSALYLCASIKKTPRGRIYAFGSGTRLTVV.

The chain combines TRBV7-9 with TRBJ2-5; D perhaps matches TRBD2 (6 bases). V was shortened by 1 base and J by 5 bases, with 14 bases between the two germline ends. CDR3 length equals 15 residues. CDR1 is SEHNR and CDR2 is FQNEAQ in the germline V gene (reference sequence). DNA for the CDR3: TGTGCCAGCAGCTTAGACGCGGGGAACGGGGAGACCCAGTACTTC. This gives the protein CASSLDAGNGETQYF.

The chain combines TRBV7-9 with TRBJ1-1; 7 nucleotides line up with TRBD1. Germline lookup yields CDR1 SEHNR and CDR2 FQNEAQ (reference sequence). The junction had 8 bases not matched to a gene; V was cut back by 6 bases and J by 4 bases. The CDR3 sequence is 14 residues long. CDR3 DNA sequence: TGTGCCAGCAGGCCTGGGACAGCAGCCACTGAAGCTTTCTTT. This translates into CASRPGTAATEAFF.

This chain joins TRBV5-1 and TRBJ2-1, with 9 bases lining up with TRBD2. CDR1 is SGHRS, CDR2 YFSETQ, per germline. V trimming: 3 bases; J trimming: 4 bases; junction bases outside the gene matches: 17. The CDR3 is 19 residues long. DNA for the CDR3: TGCGCCAGCAGCTCGTCGAGCCCCCTTAGCGGGAGAGGATACAATGAGCAGTTCTTC. Translating gives CASSSSSPLSGRGYNEQFF.

The chain uses TRBV18 and TRBJ1-3, with D possibly TRBD1 on 6 matching bases. Germline CDR1 KGHSH, CDR2 LQKENI. The CDR3 has 14 residues. V dropped 8 bases and J dropped 7 bases, with 18 bases sitting between them. The CDR3 sequence: CASSGGAGYNTIYF. The CDR3 DNA follows: TGTGCCAGCAGTGGGGGCGCCGGGTACAACACCATATATTTT. Looking up the rest from reference TRBV18 and TRBJ1-3 gives the full variable domain: NAGVMQNPRHLVRRRGQEARLRCSPMKGHSHVYWYRQLPEEGLKFMVYLQKENIIDESGMPKERFSAEFPKEGPSILRIQQVVRGDSAAYFCASSGGAGYNTIYFGEGSWLTVV.

The V and J genes are TRBV18 and TRBJ2-5; 10 nucleotides line up with TRBD2. CDR3 length: 16 residues. Unmatched junction bases numbered 7, after V lost 4 bases and J lost 2 bases. Germline V gives CDR1 KGHSH, CDR2 LQKENI. CDR3 region: CASSLPLAGVQETQYF. The CDR3 DNA sequence: TGTGCCAGCTCACTCCCCCTAGCGGGAGTACAAGAGACCCAGTACTTC.

The CDR3: CASSYSGQVTGELFF. The CDR3 DNA sequence: TGTGCCAGCAGTTACTCGGGGCAGGTGACCGGGGAGCTGTTTTTT. The gene calls are TRBV6-5 and TRBJ2-2; a possible D gene is TRBD1 (5 bases). The V gene lost 0 bases and the J gene lost 5 bases, with 10 bases spanning the gap. The CDR3 runs 15 residues. The germline gives CDR1 MNHEY, CDR2 SVGAGI.

The chain links TRBV18 to TRBJ1-2; 7 bases line up with TRBD1. CDR1 and CDR2 from the germline V gene are KGHSH and LQKENI. CDR3 length: 15 amino acids. The ends lost 6 bases at V and 4 bases at J; junction bases unmatched: 11. CDR3 in DNA: TGTGCCAGCTCCCCTCCTGGACAGGCGACCTATGGCTACACCTTC. Its protein is CASSPPGQATYGYTF.

The chain couples TRBV28 to TRBJ2-4; 8 nucleotides line up with TRBD1. With 5 bases clipped from V and 0 bases from J, the junction kept 6 bases outside the gene matches. The V gene's germline CDR1 is MDHEN and CDR2 SYDVKM. This CDR3 is 16 amino acids long. The CDR3 nucleotides read TGTGCCAGCAGTCGCGTCAGGGGGCTAGCCAAAAACATTCAGTACTTC. This codes for CASSRVRGLAKNIQYF.

This clone was counted a single time. The rearrangement joins TRBV6-8 to TRBJ1-5; 8 nucleotides match TRBD1. V gave up 4 bases and J gave up 2 bases; unmatched junction bases: 10. This CDR3 contains 17 residues. CDR1 and CDR2 from the germline V gene are MNHGY and SAAAGT. This CDR3 reads CASSSGGQDVGNQPQHF. CDR3 in DNA: TGTGCCAGCAGTTCCGGGGGACAGGACGTGGGCAATCAGCCCCAGCATTTT.